This T cell receptor (beta chain) was identified in a study of blood T cell repertoires in COVID-19. Background on the study: Some COVID-19 samples were acute and others convalescent; all came from the United States, Italy and Spain. T cells, B-cell-depleted T cells, or PBMCs provided the cDNA or gDNA that served as material.

Seattle enrolled patients during active infection and tracked them longitudinally. In germline, CDR1 is MGHDK, CDR2 SYGVNS. The CDR3 spans 14 residues. The V gene end was trimmed by 4 bases and the J gene end by 9 bases; junction bases not matched to a gene: 4. Sequencing used immunoSEQ multiplex PCR; TCRdb keeps in-frame clones, though not all of them. The repertoire consists of 110,000 or so clones, with around 83% occurring once and the leading ten covering about 6.1%. This clonotype originated in a woman aged 55-69 years with COVID-19, enrolled during active disease. The sequencing sample was made of peripheral blood. J is TRBJ1-6 and V is TRBV25-1; 9 bases are shared with TRBD1. The CDR3 DNA sequence: TGTGCCAGCAGTGCACAGGGGGCGCTTTCACCCCTCCACTTT. Encoded protein: CASSAQGALSPLHF.